This TCR beta chain was identified in a study of blood T cell repertoires in COVID-19 (dated by TCRdb to about 2020). Some background on the complete study: The collaborator samples originated in the United States, Italy and Spain and spanned the acute and convalescent phases of COVID-19. The material from the prospective study consisted of cDNA or gDNA derived from T cells, B-cell-depleted T cells, or PBMCs. The dataset comprised deeply sampled blood TCRbeta repertoires from subjects exposed to, actively infected with, or recovered from COVID-19. The repertoires were released in a freely available public database meant as a resource for research on the immune response to SARS-CoV-2. Samples were obtained from the ongoing ImmuneRACE study (first 160 participants) and from over a thousand subjects provided by 6 global collaborators. Sample metadata almost always included a de-identified subject ID, COVID-19 status, age in years and sex. HLA class I and class II types, where available, came from metadata supplied by the sample provider rather than from assay-based typing.

The immunoSEQ Assay, a bias-controlled multiplex PCR, was used to amplify TCRbeta CDR3 regions from genomic DNA. For the original study's pipeline: Within the assay, amplification of reference gene primers was used to estimate how many nucleated cells each sample contained. Sequence reads were collapsed and filtered to measure the absolute abundance of every unique TCRbeta CDR3 rearrangement. Productive Simpson clonality was computed per sample as the square root of Simpson's diversity index over productive rearrangements. In TCRdb, the immuneACCESS table is reduced to in-frame sequences with V and J assigned. These tables do not hold every clone; where another copy was compared, an unresolved V gene accounts for under half, and the others remain unexplained. For V, J and clone size, that table is used; D and trimming come from the DNA. The sample data list fewer than 150,000 clones, and around 90% of these were observed just once. The ten most abundant clones make up roughly 4% of the sample.

Relative to germline, V is missing 2 bases and J is missing 1 base, with 0 bases of the junction outside any gene match. The CDR3 spans 14 residues, from the cysteine through the phenylalanine. Only the CDR3 part of the read is kept: 42 bases, read in frame from the first base. The germline V gene specifies SNHLY as CDR1 and FYNNEI as CDR2. Overall study results and their limits: How much clinical and demographic metadata was included differed by source and by participant, and the metadata was provided uncurated.

In the case of this clone: The antigen it recognizes is unknown. The input lacks base qualities; no much larger clone sits a single base away.

In Seattle, one collaborating source enrolled patients while the infection was active and tracked those patients longitudinally over the course of disease. Whole blood was collected in K2EDTA tubes by collaborating institutions according to the institutions' own protocols. For TCRbeta analysis, collaborators shipped samples in one of three forms: frozen whole blood, isolated PBMCs, or DNA extracted from either of those sample types. The TCR sequence derives from a woman in her sixties with COVID-19, enrolled during active disease. Sequenced: peripheral blood. The V gene is TRBV2 and the J gene is TRBJ2-5, with 8 bases aligning to TRBD1. The CDR3 reads as follows: CASSEQGAQETQYF. The nucleotide sequence is given as TGTGCCAGCAGTGAACAGGGGGCCCAAGAGACCCAGTACTTC.